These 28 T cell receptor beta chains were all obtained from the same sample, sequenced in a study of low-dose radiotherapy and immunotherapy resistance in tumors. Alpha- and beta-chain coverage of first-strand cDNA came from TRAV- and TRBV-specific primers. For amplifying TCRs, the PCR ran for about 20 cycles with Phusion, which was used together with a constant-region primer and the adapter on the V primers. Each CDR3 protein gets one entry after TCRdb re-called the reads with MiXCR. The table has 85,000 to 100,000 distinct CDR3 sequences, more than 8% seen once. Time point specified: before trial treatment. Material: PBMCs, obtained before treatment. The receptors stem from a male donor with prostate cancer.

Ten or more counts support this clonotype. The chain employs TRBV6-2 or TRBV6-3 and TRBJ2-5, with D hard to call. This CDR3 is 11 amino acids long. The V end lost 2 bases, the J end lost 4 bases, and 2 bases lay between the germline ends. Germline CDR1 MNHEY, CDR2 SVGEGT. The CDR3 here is CASSYAETQYF. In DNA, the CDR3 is TGTGCCAGCAGTTACGCAGAGACCCAGTACTTC.

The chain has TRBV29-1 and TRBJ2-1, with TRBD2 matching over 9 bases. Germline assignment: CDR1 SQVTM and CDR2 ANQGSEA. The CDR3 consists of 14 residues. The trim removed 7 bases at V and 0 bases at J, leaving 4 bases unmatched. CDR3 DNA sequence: TGCAGCGATCTTAGCGGGAGCTCCTACAATGAGCAGTTCTTC. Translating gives CSDLSGSSYNEQFF.

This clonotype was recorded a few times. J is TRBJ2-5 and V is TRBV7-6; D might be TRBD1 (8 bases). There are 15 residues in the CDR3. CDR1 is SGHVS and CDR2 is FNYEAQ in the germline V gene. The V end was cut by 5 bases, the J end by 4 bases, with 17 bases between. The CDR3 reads CASSPMTGEGETQYF. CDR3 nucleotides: TGTGCCAGCAGCCCAATGACAGGGGAGGGAGAGACCCAGTACTTC.

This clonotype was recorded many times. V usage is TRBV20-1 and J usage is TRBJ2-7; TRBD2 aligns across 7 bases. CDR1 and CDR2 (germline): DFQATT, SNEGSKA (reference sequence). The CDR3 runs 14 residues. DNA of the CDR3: TGCAGCCCTAGCGGCGCCCCCTTTTCGGTCGAGCAGTACTTC. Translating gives CSPSGAPFSVEQYF.

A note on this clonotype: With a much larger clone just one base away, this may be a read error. The CDR3, as DNA: TGTGCCAGCATCTCGGGACAGGGGATCAATCAGCCCCAGCATTTT. It translates to CASISGQGINQPQHF. J is TRBJ1-5 and V is TRBV6-5; 10 bases line up with TRBD1. The CDR3 runs to 15 residues. V was clipped by 7 bases and J by 3 bases; unmatched bases: 6. Germline values: CDR1 MNHEY, CDR2 SVGAGI.

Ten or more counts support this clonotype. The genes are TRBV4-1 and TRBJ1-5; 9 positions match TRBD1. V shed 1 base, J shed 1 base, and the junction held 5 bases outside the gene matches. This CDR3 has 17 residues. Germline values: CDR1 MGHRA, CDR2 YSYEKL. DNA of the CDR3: TGCGCCAGCAGCCAAGGCGACAGGGGGAACAGCAATCAGCCCCAGCATTTT. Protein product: CASSQGDRGNSNQPQHF.

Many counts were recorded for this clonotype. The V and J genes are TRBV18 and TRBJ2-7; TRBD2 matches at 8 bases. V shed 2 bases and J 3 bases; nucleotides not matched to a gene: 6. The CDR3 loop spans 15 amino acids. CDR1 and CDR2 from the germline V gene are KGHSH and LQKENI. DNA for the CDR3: TGTGCCAGCTCACCAGGACTAGCATTCGGCTACGAGCAGTACTTC. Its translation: CASSPGLAFGYEQYF.

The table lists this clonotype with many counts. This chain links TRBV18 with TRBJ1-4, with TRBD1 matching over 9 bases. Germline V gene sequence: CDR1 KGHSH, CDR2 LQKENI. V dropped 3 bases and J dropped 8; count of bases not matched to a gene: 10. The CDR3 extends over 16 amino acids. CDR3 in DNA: TGTGCCAGCTCACCCCCGGTCGGGACAGGGTCGGAAAAACTGTTTTTT. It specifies CASSPPVGTGSEKLFF.

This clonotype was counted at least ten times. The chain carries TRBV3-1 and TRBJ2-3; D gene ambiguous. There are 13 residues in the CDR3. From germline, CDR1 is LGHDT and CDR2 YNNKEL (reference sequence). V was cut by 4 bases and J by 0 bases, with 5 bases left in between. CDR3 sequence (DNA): TGTGCCAGCAGCCCCGAGAGCACAGATACGCAGTATTTT. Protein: CASSPESTDTQYF.

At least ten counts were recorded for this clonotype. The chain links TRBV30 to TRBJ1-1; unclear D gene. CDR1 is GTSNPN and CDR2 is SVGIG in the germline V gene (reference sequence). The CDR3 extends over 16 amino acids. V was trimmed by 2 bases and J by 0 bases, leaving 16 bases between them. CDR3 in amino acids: CAWSKPYPGMNTEAFF. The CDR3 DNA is TGTGCCTGGAGTAAACCCTACCCGGGGATGAACACTGAAGCTTTCTTT.

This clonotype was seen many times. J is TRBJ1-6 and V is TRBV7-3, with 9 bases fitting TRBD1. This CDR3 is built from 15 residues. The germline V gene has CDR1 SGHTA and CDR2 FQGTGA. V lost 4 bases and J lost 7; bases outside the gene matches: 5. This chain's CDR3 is CASSYGDRVNSPLHF. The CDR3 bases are TGTGCCAGCAGCTACGGGGACAGGGTAAATTCACCCCTCCACTTT. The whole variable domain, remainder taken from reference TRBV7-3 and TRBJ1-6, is GAGVSQTPSNKVTEKGKYVELRCDPISGHTALYWYRQSLGQGPEFLIYFQGTGAADDSGLPNDRFFAVRPEGSVSTLKIQRTERGDSAVYLCASSYGDRVNSPLHFGNGTRLTVT.

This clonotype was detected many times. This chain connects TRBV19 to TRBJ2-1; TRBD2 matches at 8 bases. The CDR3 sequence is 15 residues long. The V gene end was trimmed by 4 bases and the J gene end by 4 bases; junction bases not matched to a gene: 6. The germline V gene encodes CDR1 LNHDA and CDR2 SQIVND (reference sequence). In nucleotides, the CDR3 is TGTGCCAGTAGTACCGTAGCGGGGACTTACAATGAGCAGTTCTTC. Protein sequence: CASSTVAGTYNEQFF.

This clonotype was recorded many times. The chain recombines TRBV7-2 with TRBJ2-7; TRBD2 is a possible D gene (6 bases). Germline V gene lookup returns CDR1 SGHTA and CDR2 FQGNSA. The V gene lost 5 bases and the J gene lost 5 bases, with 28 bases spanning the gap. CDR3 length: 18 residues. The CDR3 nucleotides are TGTGCCAGCAGCCCCGCACGAAGCACCGGGGGACTGGGCCACGAGCAGTACTTC. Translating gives CASSPARSTGGLGHEQYF.

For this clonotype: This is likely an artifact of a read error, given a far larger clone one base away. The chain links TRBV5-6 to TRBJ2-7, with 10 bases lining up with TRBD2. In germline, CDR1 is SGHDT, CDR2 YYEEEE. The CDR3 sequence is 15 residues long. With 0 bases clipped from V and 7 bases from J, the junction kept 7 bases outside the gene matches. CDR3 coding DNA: TGTGCCAGCAGCTTGGGAGCGGGAGGGTACAATGAGCAGTACTTC. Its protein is CASSLGAGGYNEQYF.

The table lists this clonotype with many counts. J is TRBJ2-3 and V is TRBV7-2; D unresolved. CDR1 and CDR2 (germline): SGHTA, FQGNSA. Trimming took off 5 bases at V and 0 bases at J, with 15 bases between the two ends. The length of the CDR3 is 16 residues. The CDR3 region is CASSPVRASSTDTQYF. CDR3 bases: TGTGCCAGCAGCCCTGTCCGCGCGTCTAGCACAGATACGCAGTATTTT.

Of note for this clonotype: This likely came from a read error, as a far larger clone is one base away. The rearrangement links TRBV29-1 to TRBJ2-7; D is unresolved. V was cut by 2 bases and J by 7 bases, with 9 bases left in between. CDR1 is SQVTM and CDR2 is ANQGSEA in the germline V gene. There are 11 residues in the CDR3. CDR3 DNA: TGCAGCGTTGAACCTGGTCATGAGCAGTACTTC. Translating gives CSVEPGHEQYF.

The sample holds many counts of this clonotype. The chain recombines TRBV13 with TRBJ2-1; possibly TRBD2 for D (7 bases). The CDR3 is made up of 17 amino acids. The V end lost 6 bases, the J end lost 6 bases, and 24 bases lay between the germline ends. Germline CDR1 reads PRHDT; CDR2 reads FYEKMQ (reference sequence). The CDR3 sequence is CASRSRLANLQGNEQFF. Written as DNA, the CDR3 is TGTGCCAGCAGATCACGACTAGCCAATTTACAGGGCAATGAGCAGTTCTTC.

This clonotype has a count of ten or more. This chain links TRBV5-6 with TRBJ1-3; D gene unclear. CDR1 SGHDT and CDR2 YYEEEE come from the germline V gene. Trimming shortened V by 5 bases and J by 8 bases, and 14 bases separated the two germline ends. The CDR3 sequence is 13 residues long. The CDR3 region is CASRDLSSDTIYF. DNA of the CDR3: TGTGCCAGCAGGGACCTGAGTTCGGACACCATATATTTT.

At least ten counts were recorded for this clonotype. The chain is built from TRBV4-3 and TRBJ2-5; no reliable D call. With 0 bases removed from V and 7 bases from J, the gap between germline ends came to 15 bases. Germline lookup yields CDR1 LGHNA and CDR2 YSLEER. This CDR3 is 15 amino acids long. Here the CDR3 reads CASSQEGTPVSTQYF. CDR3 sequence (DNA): TGCGCCAGCAGCCAAGAAGGCACCCCGGTTTCGACCCAGTACTTC.

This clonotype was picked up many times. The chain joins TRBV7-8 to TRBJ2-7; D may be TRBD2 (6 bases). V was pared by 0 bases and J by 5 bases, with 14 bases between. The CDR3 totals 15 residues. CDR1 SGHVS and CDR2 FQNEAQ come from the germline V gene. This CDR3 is CASSLAGRLGDEQYF. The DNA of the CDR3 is TGTGCCAGCAGCTTAGCGGGGAGGCTTGGGGACGAGCAGTACTTC.

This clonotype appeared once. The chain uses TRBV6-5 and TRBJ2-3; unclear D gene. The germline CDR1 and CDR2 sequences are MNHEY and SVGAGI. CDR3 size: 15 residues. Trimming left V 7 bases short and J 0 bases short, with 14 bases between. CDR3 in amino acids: CASTANSFSTDTQYF. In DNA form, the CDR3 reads TGTGCCAGCACCGCTAACAGCTTCAGCACAGATACGCAGTATTTT.

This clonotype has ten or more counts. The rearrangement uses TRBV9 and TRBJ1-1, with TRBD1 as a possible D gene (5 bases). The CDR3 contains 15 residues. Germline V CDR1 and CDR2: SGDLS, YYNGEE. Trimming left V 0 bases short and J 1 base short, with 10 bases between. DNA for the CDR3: TGTGCCAGCAGCGTAGTGGGGACGCCGAACACTGAAGCTTTCTTT. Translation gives CASSVVGTPNTEAFF.

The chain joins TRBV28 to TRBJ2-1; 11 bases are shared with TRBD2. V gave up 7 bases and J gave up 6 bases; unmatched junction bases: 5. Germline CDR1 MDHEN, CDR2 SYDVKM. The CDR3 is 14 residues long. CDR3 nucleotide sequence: TGTGCCAGCAATTACGGGACTAGCGGCAATGAGCAGTTCTTC. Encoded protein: CASNYGTSGNEQFF.

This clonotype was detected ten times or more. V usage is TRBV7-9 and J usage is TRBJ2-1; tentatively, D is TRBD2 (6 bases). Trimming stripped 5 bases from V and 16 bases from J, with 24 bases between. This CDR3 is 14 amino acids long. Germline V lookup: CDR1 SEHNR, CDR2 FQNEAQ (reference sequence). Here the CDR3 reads CASSASRDSRLEFF. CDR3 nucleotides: TGTGCCAGCAGCGCGTCTCGGGACTCCCGACTAGAATTCTTC.

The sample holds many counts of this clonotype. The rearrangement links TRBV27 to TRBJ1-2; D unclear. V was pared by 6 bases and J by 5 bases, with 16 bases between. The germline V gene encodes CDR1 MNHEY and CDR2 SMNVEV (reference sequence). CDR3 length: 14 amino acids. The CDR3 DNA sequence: TGTGCCAGCAGCAAGCTGGACGGCACTTATGGCTACACCTTC. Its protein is CASSKLDGTYGYTF.

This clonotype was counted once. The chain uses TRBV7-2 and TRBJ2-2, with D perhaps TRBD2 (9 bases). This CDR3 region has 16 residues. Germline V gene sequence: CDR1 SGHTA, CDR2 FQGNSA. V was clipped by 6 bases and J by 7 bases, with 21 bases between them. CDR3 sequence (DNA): TGTGCCAGCAGTCAGGGGGCTAGCGGGATTTTCGGGGAGCTGTTTTTT. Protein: CASSQGASGIFGELFF.

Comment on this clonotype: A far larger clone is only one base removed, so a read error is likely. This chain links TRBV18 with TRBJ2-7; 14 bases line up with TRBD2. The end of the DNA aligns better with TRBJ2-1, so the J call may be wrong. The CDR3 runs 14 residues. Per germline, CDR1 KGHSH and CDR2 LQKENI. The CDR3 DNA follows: TGTTCCAGCGCGGGACTAGCGGGAGCTTATGAGCAGTTCTTC. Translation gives CSSAGLAGAYEQFF.

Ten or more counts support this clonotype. Written as DNA, the CDR3 is TGTGCCAGCAACACCGGACTAGCGGGAGCTAACGGGGAGCTGTTTTTT. Its protein is CASNTGLAGANGELFF. This chain joins TRBV2 and TRBJ2-2; 13 bases fit TRBD2. This CDR3 spans 16 amino acids. Trimming took 7 bases from V and 7 from J; bases not matched to a gene: 9. Germline V gene data show CDR1 as SNHLY and CDR2 as FYNNEI.